This TCR beta chain was sequenced in a study of T cells in Graves' hyperthyroidism and ophthalmopathy. The CDR3 has 13 residues. The ends lost 7 bases at V and 5 bases at J; junction bases unmatched: 8. The germline CDR1 and CDR2 sequences are SNHLY and FYNNEI. Researchers amplified the TCR beta CDR3 regions from RNA transcripts. A first-round RT-PCR of the TCR CDR3 used the HTBI primer set. TCRdb re-derived calls from the multiplex PCR reads in MiXCR, one entry per CDR3 protein. Of a few hundred thousand distinct CDR3 sequences listed, roughly an eighth are singletons. There are many counts of this clonotype.

The V and J genes are TRBV2 and TRBJ2-7; 7 positions agree with TRBD2. Sequenced: blood. The clonotype comes from a woman aged 18-29 years with Graves' hyperthyroidism. CDR3 sequence (DNA): TGTGCCAGCAAGCGGGAAGGGGCGCACGAGCAGTACTTC. Its protein product is CASKREGAHEQYF.